This is a list of T cell receptor beta chains from one sample in a study of T-cell reconstitution after alpha-beta-depleted transplantation in children. TCRdb fed the PCR reads into MiXCR, producing one record per CDR3 protein. Of around 450,000 distinct CDR3 sequences listed, about 11% are singletons. The source material was PBMCs, sampled before TCRalphabeta/CD19-depleted stem cell transplant. These receptors were obtained from a child aged 2-15 years with inherited bone marrow failure, due to receive a stem cell transplant. Each CDR3 is given with its conserved first and last residue. D genes are given only for firm matches. Size is omitted from some rows. Given values are once, few, many or a class for expanded clones.

j_call v_call clone_size d_call cdr3_nt cdr3_aa
TRBJ1-4 TRBV7-2 few TRBD1 TGTGCCAGCAGCCAGACAGGGATGGGAGAAAAACTGTTTTTT CASSQTGMGEKLFF
TRBJ2-7 TRBV28 NA TRBD1 TGTGCCAGCAGTCTATGGACAGGGCAGGACGAGCAGTACTTC CASSLWTGQDEQYF
TRBJ1-6 TRBV12-3/TRBV12-4 few NA TGTGCCAGCAGTTTCCATGGGCAGCGTAATTCACCCCTCCACTTT CASSFHGQRNSPLHF
TRBJ1-1 TRBV6-2/TRBV6-3 few TRBD1 TGTGCCAGCAGCAACTCGACAGGGAAGGGCACTGAAGCTTTCTTT CASSNSTGKGTEAFF
TRBJ2-1 TRBV4-2 many TRBD2 TGTGCCAGCACCCGGGGGTTTTTCGCTAGCGGGAAAATCTACAATGAGCAGTTCTTC CASTRGFFASGKIYNEQFF
TRBJ2-7 TRBV6-5 few TRBD1 TGTGCCTCCCCAAGGGGGACAGGGGAGCGCGAGCAGTACTTC CASPRGTGEREQYF
TRBJ2-7 TRBV27 few NA TGTGCCAGCAGTTTATCGCCTAGCCCCCTCGAGCAGTACTTC CASSLSPSPLEQYF
TRBJ2-2 TRBV7-8 many NA TGTGCCAGCAGCCGGGACAATTCGGAGCTGTTTTTT CASSRDNSELFF
TRBJ2-7 TRBV20-1 NA TRBD2 TGCAGTGCCTGTCCCCCGGGACTAGCGGGACTCGAGCAGTACTTC CSACPPGLAGLEQYF
TRBJ1-1 TRBV12-3/TRBV12-4 NA NA TGTGCCAGCAGTTTTCCCCGGACATCTTATCAGAACACTGAAGCTTTCTTT CASSFPRTSYQNTEAFF
TRBJ2-1 TRBV20-1 many TRBD2 TGCAGTCCCGGGACTAGTTTCGGTGAGCAGTTCTTC CSPGTSFGEQFF
TRBJ2-3 TRBV20-1 many NA TGCAGTGCTAGAGCGTCCTGGTTCCCAGATACGCAGTATTTT CSARASWFPDTQYF
TRBJ1-1 TRBV6-1 many NA TGTGCCAGCAAACAGGCGTATACCAACACTGAAGCTTTCTTT CASKQAYTNTEAFF
TRBJ1-6 TRBV4-3 many TRBD1 TGCGCCAGCAGCCTCCGGACAGGGCGACAAAATAATTCACCCCTCCACTTT CASSLRTGRQNNSPLHF
TRBJ2-2 TRBV30 few NA TGTGCCTGGATAGCGGAATTCCCCACCGGGGAGCTGTTTTTT CAWIAEFPTGELFF
TRBJ2-7 TRBV9 many NA TGTGCCAGCAGCGTAGACGGTGGCAGGGCGGGCGAGCAGTACTTC CASSVDGGRAGEQYF
TRBJ2-3 TRBV20-1 NA NA TGCAGTGCTAGAGAGAGAATCGTCGAAGGTACGCAGTATTTT CSARERIVEGTQYF
TRBJ2-5 TRBV7-2 NA NA TGTGCCAGCTCCGACGTCACCGGGCAAGAGACCCAGTACTTC CASSDVTGQETQYF